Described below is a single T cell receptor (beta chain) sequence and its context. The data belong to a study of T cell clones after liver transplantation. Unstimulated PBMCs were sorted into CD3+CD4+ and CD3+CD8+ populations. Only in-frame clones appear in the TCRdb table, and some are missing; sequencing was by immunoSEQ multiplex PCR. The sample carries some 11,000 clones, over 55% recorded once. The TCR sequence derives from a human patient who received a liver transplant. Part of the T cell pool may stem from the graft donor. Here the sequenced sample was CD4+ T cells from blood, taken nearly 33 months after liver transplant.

The CDR3 spells CASGPGQGHQPQHF. The CDR3 DNA reads as TGCGCCAGCGGACCGGGACAGGGACATCAGCCCCAGCATTTT. The chain employs TRBV23-1 and TRBJ1-5; 9 bases fit TRBD1. TRBV23-1 is assigned to the ORF class and has an uncertain function. The CDR3 contains 14 residues. After removal of 8 bases from V and 5 bases from J, the junction contained 7 bases not matched to a gene.